Shown below are 4 T cell receptor beta chains from a single sample sequenced in a study of OX40 agonist ivuxolimab in advanced cancers. This table comes from immunoSEQ multiplex PCR, and its TCRdb copy is limited to in-frame clones, with some not included. The sample has 30,000 to 40,000 clones, 80% to 90% seen once. Source: CD4+ or CD8+ T cells sorted from blood, taken in a trial of the OX40 agonist ivuxolimab. All receptors derive from an adult with an advanced solid tumor such as melanoma, head and neck, liver or kidney cancer.

This CDR3 reads CASSQDPVSPYGYTF. In DNA form, the CDR3 reads TGCGCCAGCAGCCAGGACCCGGTCTCCCCCTATGGCTACACCTTC. The V and J genes are TRBV4-1 and TRBJ1-2; no clear D. Trimming took 3 bases from V and 4 from J, leaving 15 bases between them. The CDR3 runs 15 residues. Germline-derived CDR1 and CDR2 are MGHRA and YSYEKL.

This clone was seen only once. The chain employs TRBV7-2 and TRBJ2-7; the D is unclear. The V gene lost 1 base and the J gene lost 1 base, with 8 bases spanning the gap. Germline loops: CDR1 SGHTA, CDR2 FQGNSA. CDR3 length: 14 amino acids. The CDR3: CASSLVGISYEQYF. In DNA, the CDR3 is TGTGCCAGCAGCTTAGTAGGGATTTCCTACGAGCAGTACTTC.

This clone was observed a few times. The chain links TRBV10-1 to TRBJ2-1, with D possibly matching TRBD2 (6 bases). The germline V gene has CDR1 WNHNN and CDR2 SYGVQD (reference sequence). This CDR3 contains 15 residues. The V and J ends lost 6 bases and 2 bases respectively, with 14 bases between them. The CDR3 sequence: CASSALATPYNEQFF. CDR3 bases: TGCGCCAGCAGCGCACTAGCAACTCCCTACAATGAGCAGTTCTTC.

The chain joins TRBV9 to TRBJ2-1, with 7 bases that match TRBD2. This CDR3 region has 14 residues. From germline, CDR1 is SGDLS and CDR2 YYNGEE. J was trimmed by 10 bases and V by 0 bases; bases with no gene match: 7. CDR3 residues: CASSVARGDGEQFF. CDR3 DNA sequence: TGTGCCAGCAGCGTAGCTCGGGGGGATGGGGAGCAGTTCTTC.